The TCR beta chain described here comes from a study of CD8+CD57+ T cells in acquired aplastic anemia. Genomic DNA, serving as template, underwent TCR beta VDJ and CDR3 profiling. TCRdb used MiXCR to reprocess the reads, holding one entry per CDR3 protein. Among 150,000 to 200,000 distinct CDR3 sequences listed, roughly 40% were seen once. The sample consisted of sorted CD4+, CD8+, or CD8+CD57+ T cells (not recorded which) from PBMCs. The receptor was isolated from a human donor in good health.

CDR3 region: CSARSPRDPYNEQFF. The CDR3 DNA sequence: TGCAGTGCTAGATCCCCCCGGGACCCTTACAATGAGCAGTTCTTC. The rearrangement joins TRBV20-1 to TRBJ2-1; the D gene could be TRBD1 or TRBD2 (5 bases each). Germline values: CDR1 DFQATT, CDR2 SNEGSKA (reference sequence). V shed 2 bases and J shed 4 bases, with 15 bases lying between them. There are 15 residues in the CDR3.